These 5 T cell receptor beta chains came from one sample sequenced in a study of OX40 agonist ivuxolimab in advanced cancers. Library method: the immunoSEQ multiplex PCR assay. The immuneACCESS repertoire file appears here via TCRdb, limited to in-frame rearrangements. These files lack a portion of the clones; in checked studies, under half of the deficit traces to unresolved V genes, and the cause of the others is not known. The sample table shows some 76,000 clones, and 92% are seen once. 6% to 8.5% of the sample belongs to the ten largest clones. The sequenced sample was CD4+ or CD8+ T cells sorted from blood, obtained in a trial of the OX40 agonist ivuxolimab. The receptors derive from an adult with an advanced solid tumor such as melanoma, head and neck, liver or kidney cancer.

This sequence joins TRBV19 and TRBJ1-6; D ambiguous. Germline CDR1 is LNHDA and CDR2 is SQIVND (reference sequence). Between the trimmed V and J ends, which lost 1 base and 7 bases, there was a span of 11 bases. The CDR3 totals 15 residues. The CDR3 protein is CASSIVGEGNSPLHF. CDR3 sequence (DNA): TGTGCCAGTAGTATAGTGGGCGAAGGGAATTCACCCCTCCACTTT. The complete variable domain, with remaining parts taken from reference TRBV19 and TRBJ1-6, reads DGGITQSPKYLFRKEGQNVTLSCEQNLNHDAMYWYRQDPGQGLRLIYYSQIVNDFQKGDIAEGYSVSREKKESFPLTVTSAQKNPTAFYLCASSIVGEGNSPLHFGNGTRLTVT.

The chain recombines TRBV12-5 with TRBJ1-1; unclear D gene. The germline gives CDR1 LGHNT, CDR2 FRNRAP. With 8 bases removed from V and 6 bases from J, the gap between germline ends came to 13 bases. CDR3 length equals 12 residues. In DNA form, the CDR3 reads TGTGCTAGTATACGATCGACGGCTGAAGCTTTCTTT. Protein sequence: CASIRSTAEAFF.

The V gene is TRBV4-3, the J gene TRBJ2-7, with TRBD2 matching over 13 bases. Trimming cost V 0 bases and J 3 bases; bases outside gene matches: 2. CDR1 LGHNA and CDR2 YSLEER come from the germline V gene. This CDR3 has 16 amino acids. The CDR3 sequence is CASSQDRTSGGYEQYF. CDR3 DNA sequence: TGCGCCAGCAGCCAAGACAGGACTAGCGGGGGCTACGAGCAGTACTTC.

This clone was counted a single time. The chain employs TRBV7-6 and TRBJ1-5; D is undetermined. This CDR3 comprises 14 residues. V gave up 2 bases and J gave up 3 bases, with 8 bases separating them. Germline V gene data show CDR1 as SGHVS and CDR2 as FNYEAQ. As DNA, the CDR3 is TGTGCCAGCAGCTTATTTGGGGACAATCAGCCCCAGCATTTT. Translated, it gives CASSLFGDNQPQHF. The full variable domain, in which reference TRBV7-6 and TRBJ1-5 provide the parts outside the CDR3, is GAGVSQSPRYKVTKRGQDVALRCDPISGHVSLYWYRQALGQGPEFLTYFNYEAQQDKSGLPNDRFSAERPEGSISTLTIQRTEQRDSAMYRCASSLFGDNQPQHFGDGTRLSIL.

The rearrangement links TRBV6-4 to TRBJ1-2; perhaps TRBD1 as D (6 bases). Germline V gene sequence: CDR1 MRHNA, CDR2 SNTAGT. The CDR3 has 15 amino acids. Trimming stripped 2 bases from V and 7 bases from J, with 17 bases between. CDR3: CASSDTPGGLAGYTF. Here the CDR3 DNA reads TGTGCCAGCAGTGACACGCCGGGGGGGCTCGCTGGCTACACCTTC.